Listed below are T cell receptor beta chains from one sample, sequenced in a study of cytomegalovirus exposure and HLA in healthy donors. Using immunoSEQ multiplex PCR, the repertoire was profiled, and TCRdb retains in-frame clones only, with some absent. The sample comprises 140,000 to 150,000 clones, less than 95% of which are singletons, and approximately 1.8% rests with the top ten. The material sequenced was PBMCs. The receptors originated from a man aged 18 to 35 in good health and CMV-seropositive. Both conserved end residues are part of each CDR3. Fields, in order: CDR3 protein, CDR3 DNA, V gene, D gene, J gene, clone size. A D gene is named only where the DNA matches it firmly. The size of a clone is reported for some rows only, either as once, few or many, or as a class for expanded clones.

CDR3 protein: CASRRTGEETQYF
CDR3 DNA: TGTGCCAGCAGGCGGACAGGCGAAGAGACCCAGTACTTC
V gene: TRBV6-5
D gene: TRBD1
J gene: TRBJ2-5
clone size: -

CDR3 protein: CASSLYGTGGTDTQYF
CDR3 DNA: TGCGCCAGCAGCTTGTATGGGACAGGGGGCACAGATACGCAGTATTTT
V gene: TRBV5-1
D gene: TRBD1
J gene: TRBJ2-3
clone size: -

CDR3 protein: CASSLAGQGVAEAFF
CDR3 DNA: TGCGCCAGCAGCTTGGCCGGGCAGGGGGTCGCTGAAGCTTTCTTT
V gene: TRBV5-1
D gene: TRBD1
J gene: TRBJ1-1
clone size: -

CDR3 protein: CASSAGSLSYEQYF
CDR3 DNA: TGTGCCAGCAGTGCCGGGTCTTTATCCTACGAGCAGTACTTC
V gene: TRBV2
D gene: -
J gene: TRBJ2-7
clone size: -

CDR3 protein: CASSLSAGANTGELFF
CDR3 DNA: TGTGCCAGCAGCTTATCTGCGGGAGCGAACACCGGGGAGCTGTTTTTT
V gene: TRBV7-3
D gene: TRBD2
J gene: TRBJ2-2
clone size: -

CDR3 protein: CASSLTLAGGNNEQFF
CDR3 DNA: TGTGCCAGCAGTTTGACACTAGCGGGAGGGAATAATGAGCAGTTCTTC
V gene: TRBV28
D gene: TRBD2
J gene: TRBJ2-1
clone size: -

CDR3 protein: CASSPGVGYSGNTIYF
CDR3 DNA: TGTGCCAGCAGTCCCGGGGTGGGTTACTCTGGAAACACCATATATTTT
V gene: TRBV9
D gene: -
J gene: TRBJ1-3
clone size: -

CDR3 protein: CATSRPRADTQYF
CDR3 DNA: TGTGCCACCAGCAGACCGCGAGCGGATACGCAGTATTTT
V gene: TRBV15
D gene: -
J gene: TRBJ2-3
clone size: -

CDR3 protein: CASSLNNARSSYNSPLHF
CDR3 DNA: TGTGCCAGCAGCTTAAATAACGCACGGAGCTCCTATAATTCACCCCTCCACTTT
V gene: TRBV7-2
D gene: -
J gene: TRBJ1-6
clone size: -

CDR3 protein: CASSEPGVMNTEAFF
CDR3 DNA: TGTGCCAGCAGTGAACCGGGAGTTATGAACACTGAAGCTTTCTTT
V gene: TRBV6-1
D gene: -
J gene: TRBJ1-1
clone size: once

CDR3 protein: CASSLVPAPGDEQFF
CDR3 DNA: TGTGCCAGCAGCTTGGTCCCCGCTCCAGGGGATGAGCAGTTCTTC
V gene: TRBV7-8
D gene: -
J gene: TRBJ2-1
clone size: -

CDR3 protein: CASSQSPGTGGTEAFF
CDR3 DNA: TGCGCCAGCAGCCAGAGCCCGGGGACAGGGGGCACTGAAGCTTTCTTT
V gene: TRBV4-1
D gene: TRBD1
J gene: TRBJ1-1
clone size: -

CDR3 protein: CASSQDQQGIGDSGNTIYF
CDR3 DNA: TGTGCCAGCAGCCAAGATCAACAGGGGATTGGGGACTCTGGAAACACCATATATTTT
V gene: TRBV14
D gene: TRBD1
J gene: TRBJ1-3
clone size: -

CDR3 protein: CASSATGSTEAFF
CDR3 DNA: TGTGCCAGCAGCGCTACAGGGAGCACTGAAGCTTTCTTT
V gene: TRBV11-2
D gene: -
J gene: TRBJ1-1
clone size: -

CDR3 protein: CASSEVGLAGVCHLAKNIQYF
CDR3 DNA: TGCGCCAGCAGTGAGGTGGGACTAGCGGGAGTTTGCCACTTAGCCAAAAACATTCAGTACTTC
V gene: TRBV10-1
D gene: TRBD2
J gene: TRBJ2-4
clone size: -

CDR3 protein: CASRLTGRGNEQFF
CDR3 DNA: TGTGCCAGCAGGCTAACCGGGAGGGGGAATGAGCAGTTCTTC
V gene: TRBV27
D gene: TRBD2
J gene: TRBJ2-1
clone size: -

CDR3 protein: CSVQTSGSREQFF
CDR3 DNA: TGCAGCGTCCAGACTAGCGGGAGTCGGGAGCAGTTCTTC
V gene: TRBV29-1
D gene: TRBD2
J gene: TRBJ2-1
clone size: -

CDR3 protein: CAWRSTGRRLTGELFF
CDR3 DNA: TGTGCCTGGAGGTCGACAGGTCGAAGGCTCACCGGGGAGCTGTTTTTT
V gene: TRBV30
D gene: -
J gene: TRBJ2-2
clone size: -

CDR3 protein: CASRLERPGLATGELFF
CDR3 DNA: TGTGCAAGTCGCTTAGAGAGACCGGGACTAGCCACCGGGGAGCTGTTTTTT
V gene: TRBV12-2
D gene: -
J gene: TRBJ2-2
clone size: -

CDR3 protein: CAVGRVNEQYF
CDR3 DNA: TGTGCCGTAGGCAGGGTCAACGAGCAGTACTTC
V gene: TRBV2
D gene: -
J gene: TRBJ2-7
clone size: -

CDR3 protein: CASQRGQGPETQYF
CDR3 DNA: TGCGCCTCCCAGAGAGGACAGGGGCCAGAGACCCAGTACTTC
V gene: TRBV5-1
D gene: TRBD1
J gene: TRBJ2-5
clone size: -

CDR3 protein: CASSPGLAPYNEQFF
CDR3 DNA: TGTGCCAGCTCACCGGGACTAGCGCCCTACAATGAGCAGTTCTTC
V gene: TRBV18
D gene: TRBD2
J gene: TRBJ2-1
clone size: -